These 8 T cell receptor beta chains share one sample of origin, sequenced in a study of blood T cell repertoires in COVID-19. Sequencing was performed with immunoSEQ multiplex PCR; in TCRdb, only in-frame clones are kept and a portion is missing. The sample has approximately 260,000 clones, roughly 84% seen once. Sequenced: PBMCs or T cells enriched from blood (not recorded which). The receptors come from a man in his fifties or sixties who had recovered from COVID-19.

The chain recombines TRBV28 with TRBJ1-5; TRBD1 agrees at 7 bases. The CDR3 contains 14 residues. Per germline, CDR1 MDHEN and CDR2 SYDVKM. V shed 6 bases, J shed 5 bases, and the junction held 7 bases outside the gene matches. In DNA, the CDR3 is TGTGCCAGCAGACCCGGACAGGTCTATCAGCCCCAGCATTTT. Translated, it gives CASRPGQVYQPQHF.

J is TRBJ2-5 and V is TRBV18; 7 bases align to TRBD2. Germline V gene data show CDR1 as KGHSH and CDR2 as LQKENI. J lost 1 base, V lost 4 bases, and 6 bases had no gene match. The CDR3 has 15 residues. This CDR3 reads CASSLWSGGQETQYF. The CDR3 region has the DNA TGTGCCAGCTCACTTTGGTCGGGGGGCCAAGAGACCCAGTACTTC.

The chain couples TRBV12-3 or TRBV12-4 to TRBJ1-2; the D is unclear. Trimming pared 8 bases from V and 1 base from J, leaving 8 bases between. The length of the CDR3 is 12 residues. CDR3 amino acids: CASEEVNYGYTF. CDR3 nucleotides: TGTGCCAGCGAGGAAGTTAACTATGGCTACACCTTC.

The chain links TRBV19 to TRBJ2-2, with D perhaps TRBD1 (5 bases). This CDR3 spans 14 amino acids. Germline V gives CDR1 LNHDA, CDR2 SQIVND (reference sequence). V lost 3 bases to trimming and J lost 4 bases, with 9 bases between them. The CDR3 loop reads CASSIGGATGELFF. The CDR3 DNA reads as TGTGCCAGTAGTATCGGTGGGGCCACCGGGGAGCTGTTTTTT.

The rearrangement uses TRBV7-2 and TRBJ2-3; 7 bases fit TRBD2. The CDR3 spans 16 residues. Germline CDR1 and CDR2: SGHTA and FQGNSA. The J segment lost 0 bases and the V segment lost 1 base, leaving 4 bases of the junction unmatched. The CDR3 sequence: CASSLGVGGSTDTQYF. In nucleotides, the CDR3 is TGTGCCAGCAGCTTAGGGGTGGGAGGGAGCACAGATACGCAGTATTTT. The full variable domain, in which reference TRBV7-2 and TRBJ2-3 provide the parts outside the CDR3, is GAGVSQSPSNKVTEKGKDVELRCDPISGHTALYWYRQSLGQGLEFLIYFQGNSAPDKSGLPSDRFSAERTGGSVSTLTIQRTQQEDSAVYLCASSLGVGGSTDTQYFGPGTRLTVL.

The J gene is TRBJ1-5, the V gene TRBV10-3, with a tentative D call TRBD1 (5 bases). Per germline, CDR1 ENHRY and CDR2 SYGVKD. V dropped 6 bases and J dropped 4 bases, with 10 bases sitting between them. This CDR3 has 13 residues. CDR3 protein: CAIRADRNQPQHF. CDR3 coding DNA: TGTGCCATCAGGGCCGACAGAAATCAGCCCCAGCATTTT.

This clone has just one count. The rearrangement uses TRBV10-3 and TRBJ2-7, with a possible D match to TRBD1 (6 bases). Looked up from germline, CDR1 is ENHRY and CDR2 is SYGVKD. This CDR3 is 11 amino acids long. With 10 bases removed from V and 7 bases from J, the gap between germline ends came to 14 bases. The CDR3 region has the DNA TGTGCCAATGGGACACCACGGGAGCAGTACTTC. This sequence encodes CANGTPREQYF.

This chain connects TRBV18 to TRBJ2-7; no clear D gene. The CDR3 is made up of 12 amino acids. Trimming stripped 2 bases from V and 4 bases from J, with 6 bases between. Germline V gene sequence: CDR1 KGHSH, CDR2 LQKENI. The DNA of the CDR3 is TGTGCCAGCTCACCAGTCGTTTACGAGCAGTACTTC. This codes for CASSPVVYEQYF.